The text below deals with one T cell receptor beta chain. Antigen specificity is unknown. TCRdb's copy holds only in-frame clones and misses some; the assay was immunoSEQ multiplex PCR. In the table there are approximately 67,000 clones, 70% to 90% of which are singletons. The entry originates in a study of T cells in localized non-small cell lung cancer. Study-wide results and limits: A raised T cell density in blood coincided with lengthier overall survival.

The CDR3 consists of 13 residues. Trimming removed 0 bases from V and 4 bases from J, with 7 bases in between. Germline V gene lookup returns CDR1 SGHRS and CDR2 YFSETQ. This clonotype originated in a female donor of 60 years or more with stage I lung adenocarcinoma. The sequences come from peripheral blood, collected before any cancer treatment. V gene TRBV5-1 combines with J gene TRBJ1-2, with no clear D. The CDR3 DNA sequence: TGCGCCAGCAGCTTGGCGGGGTTCTATGGCTACACCTTC. It yields the protein CASSLAGFYGYTF.